What follows are 4 T cell receptor beta chains derived from one specimen sequenced in a study of cytomegalovirus exposure and HLA in healthy donors. Clones were sequenced by immunoSEQ multiplex PCR, and TCRdb holds only the in-frame ones, with some missing. This table has some 88,000 clones, 95% to 98% appearing once. The sample consisted of PBMCs. Receptors originate from a man aged 18 to 30 in good health and CMV-seronegative.

This clone was picked up one time. The chain combines TRBV11-3 with TRBJ2-2, with D uncertain. CDR1 is SGHNT and CDR2 is YENEEA in the germline V gene. This CDR3 comprises 10 residues. The V end lost 10 bases, the J end lost 3 bases, and 3 bases lay between the germline ends. CDR3 residues: CATYTGELFF. The CDR3, as DNA: TGTGCCACCTACACCGGGGAGCTGTTTTTT.

The J gene is TRBJ2-1, the V gene TRBV9; D not resolved. The length of the CDR3 is 15 residues. V shed 2 bases and J shed 0 bases, with 9 bases lying between them. Germline loops: CDR1 SGDLS, CDR2 YYNGEE. CDR3 sequence (DNA): TGTGCCAGCAGCGTCGCGGCCCTCTCCTACAATGAGCAGTTCTTC. It encodes CASSVAALSYNEQFF. Drawing the rest from reference TRBV9 and TRBJ2-1, the complete variable domain is DSGVTQTPKHLITATGQRVTLRCSPRSGDLSVYWYQQSLDQGLQFLIQYYNGEERAKGNILERFSAQQFPDLHSELNLSSLELGDSALYFCASSVAALSYNEQFFGPGTRLTVL.

The rearrangement uses TRBV15 and TRBJ1-5; D is unclear. Germline V CDR1 and CDR2: LNHNV, YYDKDF (reference sequence). V dropped 9 bases and J dropped 0 bases, with 18 bases sitting between them. This CDR3 spans 16 amino acids. The CDR3 reads CATRARGDYSNQPQHF. In nucleotides, the CDR3 is TGTGCCACAAGAGCACGGGGAGATTATAGCAATCAGCCCCAGCATTTT. The full variable domain, its missing parts supplied by reference TRBV15 and TRBJ1-5, is DAMVIQNPRYQVTQFGKPVTLSCSQTLNHNVMYWYQQKSSQAPKLLFHYYDKDFNNEADTPDNFQSRRPNTSFCFLDIRSPGLGDTAMYLCATRARGDYSNQPQHFGDGTRLSIL.

The genes are TRBV7-9 and TRBJ2-3; 14 bases align to TRBD2. CDR1 and CDR2 from the germline V gene are SEHNR and FQNEAQ (reference sequence). V was clipped by 3 bases and J by 7 bases; unmatched bases: 9. CDR3 length: 17 residues. The CDR3 reads CASSLPGLAGGRNTQYF. Written as DNA, the CDR3 is TGTGCCAGCAGCTTGCCCGGACTAGCGGGAGGCCGTAATACGCAGTATTTT.